This T cell receptor beta chain was obtained from a study of tumor and adjacent non-tumor tissue in lung cancer. Study details: On average, productive TCRbeta reads reached about 4.4 million per sample. General study findings and limits: Significantly higher TCR diversity was found in tumor than normal lung. Tumor repertoires had a smaller top 100 clone share than normal lung.

A modified ARM-PCR protocol with three rounds of nested PCR amplified TCRbeta. TCRdb re-called the multiplex PCR reads through MiXCR, storing one row per CDR3 protein. This table has more than 45,000 distinct CDR3 sequences, about 70% appearing once. About this clonotype itself: Its antigen is as yet unknown. This CDR3 is missing its conserved last phenylalanine or tryptophan, likely due to a read error.

Trimming pared 6 bases from V and 8 bases from J, leaving 21 bases between. This CDR3 contains 15 residues. This sample's RNA came from whole unsorted tissue. This non-tumor lung sample came from over 3 cm beyond the tumor edge. Between August and November 2014, newly diagnosed, chemotherapy-naive lung cancer patients underwent thoracic surgery in China. The sample was distant non-tumor lung tissue. The receptor was derived from a woman aged 55-69 years with non-small cell lung cancer. The chain has TRBV12-3 or TRBV12-4 and TRBJ2-3; a possible D gene is TRBD2 (6 bases). For the CDR3, the DNA is TGTGCCAGCAGCCTAGCGAATGACCATTCCGGTACGCAGTATTTA. The encoded protein is CASSLANDHSGTQYL.